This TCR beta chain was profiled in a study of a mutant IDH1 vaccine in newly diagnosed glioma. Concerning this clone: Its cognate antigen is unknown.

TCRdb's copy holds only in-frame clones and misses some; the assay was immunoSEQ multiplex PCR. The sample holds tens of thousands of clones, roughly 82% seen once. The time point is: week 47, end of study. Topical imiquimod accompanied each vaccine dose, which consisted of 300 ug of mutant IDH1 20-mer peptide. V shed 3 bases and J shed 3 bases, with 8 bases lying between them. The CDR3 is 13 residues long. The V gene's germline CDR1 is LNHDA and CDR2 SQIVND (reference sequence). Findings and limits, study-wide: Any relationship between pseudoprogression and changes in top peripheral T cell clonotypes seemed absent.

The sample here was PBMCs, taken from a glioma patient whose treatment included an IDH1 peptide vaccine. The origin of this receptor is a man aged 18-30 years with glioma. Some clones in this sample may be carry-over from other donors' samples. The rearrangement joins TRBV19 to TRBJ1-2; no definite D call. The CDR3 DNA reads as TGTGCCAGTAGTATCAACAGCTACTATGGCTACACCTTC. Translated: CASSINSYYGYTF.